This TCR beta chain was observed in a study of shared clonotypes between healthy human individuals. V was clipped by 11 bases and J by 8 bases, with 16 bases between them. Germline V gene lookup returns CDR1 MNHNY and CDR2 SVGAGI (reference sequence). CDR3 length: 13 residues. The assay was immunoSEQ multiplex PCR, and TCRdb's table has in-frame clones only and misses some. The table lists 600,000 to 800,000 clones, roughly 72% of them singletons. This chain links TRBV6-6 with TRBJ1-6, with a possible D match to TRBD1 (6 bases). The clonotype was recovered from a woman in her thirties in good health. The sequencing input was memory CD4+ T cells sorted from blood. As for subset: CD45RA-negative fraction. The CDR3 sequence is CAGRLEGDSPLHF. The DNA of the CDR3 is TGTGCCGGGAGATTAGAGGGGGATTCACCCCTCCACTTT.